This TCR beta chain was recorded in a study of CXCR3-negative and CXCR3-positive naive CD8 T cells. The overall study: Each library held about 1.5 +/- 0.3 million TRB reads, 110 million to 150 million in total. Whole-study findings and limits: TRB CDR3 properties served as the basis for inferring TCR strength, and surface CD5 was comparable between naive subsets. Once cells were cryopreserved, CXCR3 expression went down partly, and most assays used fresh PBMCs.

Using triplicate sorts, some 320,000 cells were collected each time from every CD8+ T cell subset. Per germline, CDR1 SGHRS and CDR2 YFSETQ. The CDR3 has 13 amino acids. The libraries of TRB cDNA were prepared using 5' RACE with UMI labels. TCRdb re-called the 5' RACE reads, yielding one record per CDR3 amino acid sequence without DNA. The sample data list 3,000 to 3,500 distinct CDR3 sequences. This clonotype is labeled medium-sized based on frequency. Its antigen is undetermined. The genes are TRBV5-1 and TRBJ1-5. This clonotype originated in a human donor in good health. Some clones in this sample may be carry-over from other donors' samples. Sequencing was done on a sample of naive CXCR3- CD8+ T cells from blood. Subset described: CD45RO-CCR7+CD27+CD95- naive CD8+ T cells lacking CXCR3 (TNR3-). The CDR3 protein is CASSLAGNQPQHF. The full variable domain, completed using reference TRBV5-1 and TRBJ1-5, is KAGVTQTPRYLIKTRGQQVTLSCSPISGHRSVSWYQQTPGQGLQFLFEYFSETQRNKGNFPGRFSGRQFSNSRSEMNVSTLELGDSALYLCASSLAGNQPQHFGDGTRLSIL.